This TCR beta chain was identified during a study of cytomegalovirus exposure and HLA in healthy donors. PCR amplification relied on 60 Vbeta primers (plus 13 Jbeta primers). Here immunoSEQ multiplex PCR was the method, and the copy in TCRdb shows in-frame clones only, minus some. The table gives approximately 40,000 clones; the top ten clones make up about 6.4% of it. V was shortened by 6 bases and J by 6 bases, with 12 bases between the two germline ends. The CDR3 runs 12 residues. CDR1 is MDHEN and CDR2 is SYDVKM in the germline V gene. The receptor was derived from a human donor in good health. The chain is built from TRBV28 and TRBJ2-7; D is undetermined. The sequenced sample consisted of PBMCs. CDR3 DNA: TGTGCCAGCAGGTTTCACCGGAGCGAGCAGTACTTC. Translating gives CASRFHRSEQYF.